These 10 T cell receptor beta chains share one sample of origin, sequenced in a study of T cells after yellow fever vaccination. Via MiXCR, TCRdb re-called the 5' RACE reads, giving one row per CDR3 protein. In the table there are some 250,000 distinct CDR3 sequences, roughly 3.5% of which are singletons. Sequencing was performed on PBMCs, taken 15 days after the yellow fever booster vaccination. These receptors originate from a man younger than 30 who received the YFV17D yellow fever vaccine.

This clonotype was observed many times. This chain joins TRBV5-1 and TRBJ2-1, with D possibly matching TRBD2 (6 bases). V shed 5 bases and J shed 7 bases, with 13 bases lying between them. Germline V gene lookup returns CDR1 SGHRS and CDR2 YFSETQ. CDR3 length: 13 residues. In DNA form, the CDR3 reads TGCGCCAGCAGTCCCTACGGGGGAAATGAGCAGTTCTTC. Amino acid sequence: CASSPYGGNEQFF.

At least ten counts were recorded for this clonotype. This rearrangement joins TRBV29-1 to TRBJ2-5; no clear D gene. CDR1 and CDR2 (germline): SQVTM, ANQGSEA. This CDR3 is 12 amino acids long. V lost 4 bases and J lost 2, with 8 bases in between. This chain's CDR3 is CSVGVSQETQYF. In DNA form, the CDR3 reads TGCAGCGTTGGGGTGTCACAAGAGACCCAGTACTTC.

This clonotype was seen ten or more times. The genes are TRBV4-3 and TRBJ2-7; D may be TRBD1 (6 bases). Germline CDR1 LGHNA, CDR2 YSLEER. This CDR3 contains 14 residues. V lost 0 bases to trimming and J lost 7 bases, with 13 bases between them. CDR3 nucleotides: TGCGCCAGCAGCCAAGATTGGGGGCGCGGAGAGCAGTACTTC. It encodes CASSQDWGRGEQYF.

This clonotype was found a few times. The CDR3 is CATSRRGGARGTQYF. The DNA for the CDR3 is TGTGCCACCAGCAGGCGAGGGGGGGCCCGGGGTACGCAGTATTTT. The chain is built from TRBV15 and TRBJ2-3, with TRBD2 as a possible D gene (7 bases). This CDR3 spans 15 amino acids. The V gene lost 3 bases and the J gene lost 8 bases, with 18 bases spanning the gap. The germline CDR1 and CDR2 sequences are LNHNV and YYDKDF (reference sequence). The full variable domain, rest sourced from reference TRBV15 and TRBJ2-3, is DAMVIQNPRYQVTQFGKPVTLSCSQTLNHNVMYWYQQKSSQAPKLLFHYYDKDFNNEADTPDNFQSRRPNTSFCFLDIRSPGLGDTAMYLCATSRRGGARGTQYFGPGTRLTVL.

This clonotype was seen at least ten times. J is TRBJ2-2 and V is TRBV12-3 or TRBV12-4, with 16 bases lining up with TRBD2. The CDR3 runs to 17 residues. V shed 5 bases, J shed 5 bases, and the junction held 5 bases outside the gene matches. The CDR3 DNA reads TGTGCCAGCAGTGACGGGACTAGCGGGGGGGTGACCGGGGAGCTGTTTTTT. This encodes CASSDGTSGGVTGELFF.

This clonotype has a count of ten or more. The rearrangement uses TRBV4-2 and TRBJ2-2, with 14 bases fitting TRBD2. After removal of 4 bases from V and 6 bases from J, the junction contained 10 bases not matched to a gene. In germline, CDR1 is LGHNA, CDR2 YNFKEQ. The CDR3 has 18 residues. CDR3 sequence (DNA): TGTGCCAGCAGCCGAAAGACTAGCGGGGGGGCCTATGCCGGGGAGCTGTTTTTT. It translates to CASSRKTSGGAYAGELFF.

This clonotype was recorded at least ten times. CDR3 nucleotide sequence: TGTGCCAGCAGCTTGGTAGAGTCCGGCGAGCAGTACGTC. Amino acid sequence: CASSLVESGEQYV. The J gene is TRBJ2-7, the V gene TRBV7-8; D gene uncertain. Germline loops: CDR1 SGHVS, CDR2 FQNEAQ. This CDR3 contains 13 residues. Trimming removed 3 bases at V and 6 bases at J, with 12 bases between.

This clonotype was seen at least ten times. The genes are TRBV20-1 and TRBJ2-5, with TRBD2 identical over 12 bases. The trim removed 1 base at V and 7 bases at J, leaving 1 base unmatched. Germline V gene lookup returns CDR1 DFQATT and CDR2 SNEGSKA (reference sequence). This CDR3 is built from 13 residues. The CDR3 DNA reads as TGCAGTGCTAGAGCTAGCGGGGGGGGGACCCAGTACTTC. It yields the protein CSARASGGGTQYF.

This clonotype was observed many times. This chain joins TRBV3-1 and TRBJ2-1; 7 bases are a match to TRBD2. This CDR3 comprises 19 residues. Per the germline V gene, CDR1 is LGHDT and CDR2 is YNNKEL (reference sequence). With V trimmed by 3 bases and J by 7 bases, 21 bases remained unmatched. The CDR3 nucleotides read TGTGCCAGCAGCCAGATGGAGCGGGGTCCCGATTTGGTGGGTAATGAGCAGTTCTTC. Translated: CASSQMERGPDLVGNEQFF.

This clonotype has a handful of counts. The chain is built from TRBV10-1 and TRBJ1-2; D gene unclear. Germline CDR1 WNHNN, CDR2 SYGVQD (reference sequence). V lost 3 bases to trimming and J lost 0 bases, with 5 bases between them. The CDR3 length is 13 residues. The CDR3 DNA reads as TGCGCCAGCAGTGAACAGTCTAACTATGGCTACACCTTC. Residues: CASSEQSNYGYTF.